This TCR beta chain derives from a study of cytomegalovirus exposure and HLA in healthy donors (TCRdb year 2017). Turning to the overall study: An earlier analysis of under 600 of the donors reported 250 to 300 Gb of sequence data and roughly 110 million unique TCR beta sequences from 150 million to 200 million T cells. An early release that covered about 640 HLA-typed donors contained 300 to 350 gigabases of sequencing data and approximately 85 million unique TCR sequences. Of the roughly 410 genotyped donors, 75% to 85% were placed in the genetic ancestry cluster associated with self-reported Caucasian donors. The study aimed to test whether signatures of past pathogen exposure could be identified by cataloging public T cell receptors. Using immunosequencing, the study profiled T cell repertoires from fewer than 850 subjects and related those repertoires to cytomegalovirus serostatus. Besides the first cohort of more than 650 subjects, a separate validation cohort made up of around 120 different subjects was used. To predict cytomegalovirus infection status, the study brought together high-throughput TCR immunosequencing, statistical association of individual TCRs with disease status, and machine learning. A later analysis re-examined previously published TCR beta repertoires from hundreds of donors and added high-resolution HLA genotyping to investigate patterns of TCR occurrence. In the later analysis, no new phenotypic data were used to find candidate immune exposures; instead, reliance was placed on TCR beta sequences and their occurrence across donors. In an earlier analysis of a few hundred of the donors, high-throughput TCR beta sequencing was used to judge whether each TCR beta V gene segment behaved as functional or pseudogenic. Donor age, sex, ethnicity and CMV serostatus were compiled together with the repertoire data. A later genetic analysis took genome-wide SNP genotypes for about 55% of the 666 donors and used that subset as a discovery cohort. All discovery cohort repertoires had been generated using a single sequencing platform. Class I and class II HLA loci were covered by the typing at four-digit resolution. The number of donors typed differed by locus, with roughly 629-640 for A, B, C, DRB1 and DQB1, 522 for DQA1, over 600 for DPA1, and some 450 for DPB1. Roughly five DR-DQ haplotypes were treated as single units for association and clustering because of strong linkage in the cohort. Among several hundred genotyped donors of the cohort, an average of roughly 230,000 unique TCR beta nucleotide sequences was sequenced per donor, of which approximately 19% were non-productive.

Paper-wide results and their limitations: In a later analysis, TCR association rates were found to vary across HLA loci, with the most associated TCRs seen for DRB1 alleles and the fewest for HLA-C alleles. For the cohort, immune exposure information was limited to CMV serostatus. The earlier analysis of 587 of the donors excluded 15 to 20 rarely observed V segments, including chromosome 9 orphons, because counts were too low. The study listed 150 to 200 TCR beta chains as associated with cytomegalovirus. In a later genetic analysis, fewer N-insertions in productive TCRs were reported among donors in an Asian-associated ancestry cluster than the roughly 700-donor mean. Sequencing depth was assumed to be roughly uniform across donors in the presence/absence analyses, though that assumption may not hold. According to the authors, the approach could potentially be generalized to other disease states and immunological phenotypes. Most CMV-associated TCR beta chains appeared to be HLA-restricted in a later analysis, and the HLA associations seemed to be driven largely by CMV exposure. Linkage disequilibrium might explain the correlated functional status among segregating V segments, but an unknown experimental factor could not be excluded. When HLA alleles, especially DR and DQ, strongly co-occurred, TCR associations were difficult to assign to individual alleles. A later analysis reported that several top co-occurrence clusters appeared linked to parvovirus B19, influenza, CMV and Epstein-Barr virus. A cluster of highly shared sequence variants was judged likely to represent a technical artifact of the sequencing pipeline. In vitro tests confirmed that a few of the cytomegalovirus-associated TCR beta chains recognize cytomegalovirus antigens. An earlier analysis of approximately 540 of the donors showed that most TCR beta V segments appeared in productive rearrangements either about 87% or about 30% of the time, which broadly matched IMGT annotations. The classifier was reported to diagnose cytomegalovirus status with high specificity and sensitivity in both the original and validation cohorts. An association between a missense DCLRE1C variant and V-gene and J-gene trimming of TCR beta chains was found in a later genetic analysis and replicated in an independent cohort. A further reported finding was that TCR beta sequences accurately predicted the HLA-A and HLA-B alleles for most subjects in the first cohort. In a later analysis, HLA-associated TCR beta chains showed more clonal expansion and lower generation probabilities than non-associated chains that were equally common. Most TCR sequences were seen in very few donors, while some public TCRs were found in many individuals. Some IMGT-functional V segments, including TRBV6-2 and TRBV6-3, could not be distinguished by the 87-base-pair reads and were therefore excluded. In this cohort, only TCR beta chains were sequenced, and detectable features were limited by the absence of alpha or paired-chain data. A later analysis associated about 17,000 TCR beta sequences with specific HLA alleles at a false discovery rate of 0.05. Because HLA typing was missing for some donors at each locus, association tests included only the typed subset.

Including the terminal cysteine and phenylalanine, the CDR3 comprises 13 residues. Only the CDR3 portion is preserved as DNA: 39 bases, with reading frame beginning at the first base. CDR1 and CDR2, per the germline V gene, are MDHEN and SYDVKM. In total, approximately 700 healthy bone marrow donors made up the cohort. All cohort members were sampled while nominally healthy, although unrecorded immune exposures were likely present. The donor was CMV seropositive and was included in the group of around 300 seropositive cohort members. A peripheral blood sample was provided by each donor, and peripheral blood mononuclear cells were used for TCR beta sequencing. The Qiagen DNeasy Blood Extraction Kit was used to extract genomic DNA from the blood cell samples. The library was obtained by the immunoSEQ multiplex PCR assay. For the multiplex PCR, a mixture combining 60 forward primers for TCR Vbeta segments and 13 reverse primers for TCR Jbeta segments was used. Amplification of the CDR3 region of rearranged TCR beta genes was performed with a multiplex PCR assay on genomic DNA. The Illumina HiSeq System was used to sequence the amplified TCR beta libraries as 87-base-pair reads. The authors processed their data as follows. In a later analysis, roughly 80 million unique TCR beta chains were counted across the approximately 640 repertoires, and approximately 9.9 million of these chains were shared by at least two donors. To remove PCR and sequencing errors, raw reads were error-corrected and collapsed into unique sequences using a nearest-neighbor algorithm that merged closely related sequences. Alignment of CDR3 sequences to IMGT reference sequences was used to assign V, D and J gene segments. For a sequence to be retained, a match of at least six nucleotides was required to both a V gene segment and a J gene segment. Rearrangements were called productive when the CDR3 lacked stop codons and stayed in frame with V and J; all others were non-productive. Following IMGT convention, CDR3 was defined as the stretch from the second conserved V-encoded cysteine up to the conserved J-encoded phenylalanine. The earlier analysis of fewer than 700 of the donors excluded sequences that lacked an unambiguous match to a single V gene segment. In an earlier analysis of roughly 500 of the donors, V segments were called functional above 56.7% productive rearrangements and were called segregating when the between-donor standard deviation exceeded 5%. A statistical classification framework was built for diagnosing cytomegalovirus status from the catalog of TCR beta chain sequences. V and J gene assignment, in a later analysis, came from comparing TCR nucleotide sequences with IMGT/GENE-DB human TR gene sequences. Using the TCRdist pipeline, a later analysis assigned CDR3 sequences along with most-parsimonious VDJ recombination scenarios. In a later analysis, each TCR beta chain was defined by its CDR3 amino acid sequence together with its V-gene family, and reads lacking a unique V-gene family were excluded. As a way to deal with suspected cross-contamination and a sequencing artifact, a later analysis dropped over 550 nucleotide sequences that were highly shared and had low generation probability. In a later analysis, a clonal expansion index for each public chain was calculated from normalized within-repertoire ranks of inferred template counts. A later analysis computed generation probabilities with a VDJ recombination model fitted to out-of-frame rearrangements, and checked the results against IGoR. A later analysis scored TCR-TCR, TCR-HLA and TCR-CMV co-occurrence with hypergeometric tests, applying a repertoire-size bias correction to TCR pairs. A later analysis estimated false discovery rates by permuting HLA or CMV assignments 20 times. In a later analysis, co-occurring TCRs were grouped using DBSCAN, with TCRdist sequence similarity added in when clustering inside HLA-allele-positive subsets. Repertoires with fewer than 30,000 or more than 120,000 public chains were left out of co-occurrence clustering, as were five repertoires with anomalous nucleotide sharing. In its TCRdb copy, this immuneACCESS table keeps in-frame sequences only and misses some clones. Where compared with another copy, unresolved V genes explain less than half of these, and the others have no known cause. V, J and clone size reflect that table, while D and trimming were determined from the DNA. The sample data list about 140,000 clones, and about 80% of these were observed just once. Roughly 9.7% of the sample belongs to the ten largest clones.

Worth noting for this clone: Its antigen is currently not known. One junction end disagrees with the germline gene, perhaps due to a read error.

The chain is made from TRBV28 and TRBJ2-5; the central 9 bases match TRBD2. The receptor was derived from a woman aged 60-70 years in good health and CMV-seropositive. Sequences were obtained from PBMCs. The CDR3 loop reads CASSIAGVEIQYF. The DNA sequence reads TGTGCCAGCAGTATAGCGGGAGTGGAGATCCAGTACTTC.